This entry concerns a single TCR beta chain. The data stem from a study of shared clonotypes between healthy human individuals. This CDR3 spans 14 amino acids. V was shortened by 0 bases and J by 3 bases, with 8 bases between the two germline ends. CDR1 is ENHRY and CDR2 is SYGVKD in the germline V gene. Generated by immunoSEQ multiplex PCR, the TCRdb table keeps only in-frame clones and is missing some. The data contain hundreds of thousands of clones, almost 97% of them singletons. The rearrangement links TRBV10-3 to TRBJ1-1; TRBD1 is a possible D gene (5 bases). The receptor was derived from a young woman in good health. The sequencing input was naive CD4+ T cells sorted from blood. Subset reported: CD45RA+ positively selected. CDR3: CAISESRRDTEAFF. In nucleotides, the CDR3 is TGTGCCATCAGTGAGTCTCGCAGGGACACTGAAGCTTTCTTT.